This TCR beta chain was found in a study of vaccination and CD4 T cells after COVID-19. Treatment noted: roughly 11-day PBMC culture with coronavirus spike peptide pools or control peptides (ViraFEST assay). Scientists ran DNA taken from cultured CD4+ T cells through the Oncomine TCR Beta short-read assay for sequencing. TCRdb reprocessed the PCR reads with MiXCR, giving one entry per CDR3 protein. The table lists approximately 26,000 distinct CDR3 sequences, less than 65% of them singletons. Turning to this clonotype: Its target is unknown.

The specimen was CD4+ T cells from blood, cultured in vitro. The sequence came from a human donor who had recovered from COVID-19.

The chain's CDR3 is CASSQGLLDTEAFF. CDR3 coding DNA: TGTGCCAGCAGCCAGGGGTTACTGGACACTGAAGCTTTCTTT. The J gene is TRBJ1-1, the V gene TRBV27; TRBD1 is a possible D gene (6 bases). The CDR3 has 14 residues. Trimming stripped 6 bases from V and 3 bases from J, with 14 bases between. The germline gives CDR1 MNHEY, CDR2 SMNVEV (reference sequence).